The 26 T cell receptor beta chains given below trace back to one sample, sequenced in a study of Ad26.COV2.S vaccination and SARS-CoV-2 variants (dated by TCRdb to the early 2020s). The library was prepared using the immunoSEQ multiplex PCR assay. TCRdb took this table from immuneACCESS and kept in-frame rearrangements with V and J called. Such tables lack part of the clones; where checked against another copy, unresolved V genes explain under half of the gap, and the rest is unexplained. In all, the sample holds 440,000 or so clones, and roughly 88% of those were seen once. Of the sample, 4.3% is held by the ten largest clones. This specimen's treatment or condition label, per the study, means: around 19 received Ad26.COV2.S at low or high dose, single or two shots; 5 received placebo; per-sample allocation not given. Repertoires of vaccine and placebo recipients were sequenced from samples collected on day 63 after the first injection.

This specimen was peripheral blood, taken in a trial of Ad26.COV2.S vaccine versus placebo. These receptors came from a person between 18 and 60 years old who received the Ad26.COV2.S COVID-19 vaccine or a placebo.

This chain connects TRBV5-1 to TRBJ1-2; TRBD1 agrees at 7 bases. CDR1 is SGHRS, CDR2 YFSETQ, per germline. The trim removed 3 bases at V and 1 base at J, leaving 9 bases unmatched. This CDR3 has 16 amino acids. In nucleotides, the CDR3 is TGCGCCAGCAGCTCATCCACAGGGGCCCGTAACTATGGCTACACCTTC. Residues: CASSSSTGARNYGYTF.

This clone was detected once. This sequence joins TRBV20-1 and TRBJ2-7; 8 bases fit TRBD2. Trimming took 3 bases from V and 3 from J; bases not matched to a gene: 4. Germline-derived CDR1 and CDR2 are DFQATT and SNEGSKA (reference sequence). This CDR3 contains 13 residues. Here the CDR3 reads CSASFGRGYEQYF. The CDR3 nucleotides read TGCAGTGCTAGTTTCGGGAGGGGCTACGAGCAGTACTTC.

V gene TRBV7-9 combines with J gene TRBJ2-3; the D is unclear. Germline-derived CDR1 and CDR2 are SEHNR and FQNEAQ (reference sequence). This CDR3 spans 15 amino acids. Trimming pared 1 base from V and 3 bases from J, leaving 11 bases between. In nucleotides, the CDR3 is TGTGCCAGCAGCTTAGGGGTAGACGGGACAGATACGCAGTATTTT. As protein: CASSLGVDGTDTQYF.

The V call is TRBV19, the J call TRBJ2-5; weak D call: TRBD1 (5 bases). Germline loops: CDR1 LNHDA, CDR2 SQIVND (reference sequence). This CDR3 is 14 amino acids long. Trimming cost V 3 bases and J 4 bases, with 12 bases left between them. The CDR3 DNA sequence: TGTGCCAGTAGTATTAGGGGTGTCGGAGAGACCCAGTACTTC. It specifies CASSIRGVGETQYF.

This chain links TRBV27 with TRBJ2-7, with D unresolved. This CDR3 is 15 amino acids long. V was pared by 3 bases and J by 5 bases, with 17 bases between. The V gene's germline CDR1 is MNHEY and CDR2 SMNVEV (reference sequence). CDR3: CASSFQPTEANEQYF. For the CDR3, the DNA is TGTGCCAGCAGTTTCCAACCGACTGAAGCCAACGAGCAGTACTTC.

The chain's CDR3 is CATSAPAGQFTDTQYF. CDR3 nucleotides: TGTGCCACCAGTGCCCCCGCGGGGCAGTTCACAGATACGCAGTATTTT. The rearrangement uses TRBV24-1 and TRBJ2-3; TRBD2 is a possible D gene (6 bases). The V gene lost 5 bases and the J gene lost 2 bases, with 16 bases spanning the gap. Germline values: CDR1 KGHDR, CDR2 SFDVKD. This CDR3 is 16 amino acids long.

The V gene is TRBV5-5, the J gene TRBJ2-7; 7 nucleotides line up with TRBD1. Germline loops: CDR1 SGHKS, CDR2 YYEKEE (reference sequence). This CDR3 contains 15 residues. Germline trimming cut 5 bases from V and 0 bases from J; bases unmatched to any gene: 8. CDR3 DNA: TGTGCCAGCAGTTGGACAGGCTATATCTCCTACGAGCAGTACTTC. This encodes CASSWTGYISYEQYF.

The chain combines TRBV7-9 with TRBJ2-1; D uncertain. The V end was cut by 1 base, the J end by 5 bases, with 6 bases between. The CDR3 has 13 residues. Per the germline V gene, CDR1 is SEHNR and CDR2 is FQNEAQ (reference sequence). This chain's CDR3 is CASSLVLNNEQFF. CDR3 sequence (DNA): TGTGCCAGCAGCTTAGTTTTGAACAATGAGCAGTTCTTC.

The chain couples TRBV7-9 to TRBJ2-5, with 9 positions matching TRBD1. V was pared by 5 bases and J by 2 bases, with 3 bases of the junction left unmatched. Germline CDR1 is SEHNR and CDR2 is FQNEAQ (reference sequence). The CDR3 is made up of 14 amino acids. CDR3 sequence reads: CASSLDRGQETQYF. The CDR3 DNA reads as TGTGCCAGCAGCCTGGACAGGGGACAAGAGACCCAGTACTTC.

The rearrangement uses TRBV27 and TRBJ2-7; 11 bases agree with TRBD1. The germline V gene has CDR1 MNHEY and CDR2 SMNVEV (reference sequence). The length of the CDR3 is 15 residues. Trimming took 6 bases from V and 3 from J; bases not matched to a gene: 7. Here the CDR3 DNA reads TGTGCCAGCAGAGAGGCCGGGACAGGGGGCTACGAGCAGTACTTC. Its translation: CASREAGTGGYEQYF.

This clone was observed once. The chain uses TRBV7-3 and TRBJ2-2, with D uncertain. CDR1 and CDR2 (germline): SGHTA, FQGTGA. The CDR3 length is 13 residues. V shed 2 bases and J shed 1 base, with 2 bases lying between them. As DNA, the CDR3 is TGTGCCAGCAGCTTAGGGAACACCGGGGAGCTGTTTTTT. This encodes CASSLGNTGELFF.

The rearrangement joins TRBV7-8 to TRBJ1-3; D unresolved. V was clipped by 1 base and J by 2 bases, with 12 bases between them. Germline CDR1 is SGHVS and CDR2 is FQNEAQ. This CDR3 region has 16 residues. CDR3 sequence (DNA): TGTGCCAGCAGCTTAGGGTCCGGTTGGGCTGGAAACACCATATATTTT. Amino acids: CASSLGSGWAGNTIYF.

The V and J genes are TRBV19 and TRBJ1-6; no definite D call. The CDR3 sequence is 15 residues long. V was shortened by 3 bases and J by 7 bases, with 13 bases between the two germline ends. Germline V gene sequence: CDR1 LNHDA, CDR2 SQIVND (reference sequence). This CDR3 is CASSIQREGNSPLHF. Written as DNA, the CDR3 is TGTGCCAGTAGTATTCAGCGGGAAGGGAATTCACCCCTCCACTTT.

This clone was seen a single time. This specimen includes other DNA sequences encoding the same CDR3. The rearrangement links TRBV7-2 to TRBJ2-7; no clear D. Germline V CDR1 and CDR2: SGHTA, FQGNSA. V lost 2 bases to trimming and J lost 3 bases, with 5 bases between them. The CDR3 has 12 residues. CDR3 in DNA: TGTGCCAGCAGCTTATTGGGCTACGAGCAGTACTTC. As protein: CASSLLGYEQYF.

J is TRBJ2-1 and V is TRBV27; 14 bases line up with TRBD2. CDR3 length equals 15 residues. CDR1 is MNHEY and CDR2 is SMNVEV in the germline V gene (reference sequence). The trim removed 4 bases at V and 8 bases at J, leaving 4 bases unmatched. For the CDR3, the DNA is TGTGCCAGCAGTTCCGGGACTAGCGGGAGCGATGAGCAGTTCTTC. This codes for CASSSGTSGSDEQFF.

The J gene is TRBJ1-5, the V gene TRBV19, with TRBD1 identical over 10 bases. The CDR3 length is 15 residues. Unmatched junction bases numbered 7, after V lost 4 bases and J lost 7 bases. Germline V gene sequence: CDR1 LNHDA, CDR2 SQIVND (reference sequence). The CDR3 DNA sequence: TGTGCCAGTAGTAGTCCGGGACAGGGGATCCAGCCCCAGCATTTT. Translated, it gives CASSSPGQGIQPQHF.

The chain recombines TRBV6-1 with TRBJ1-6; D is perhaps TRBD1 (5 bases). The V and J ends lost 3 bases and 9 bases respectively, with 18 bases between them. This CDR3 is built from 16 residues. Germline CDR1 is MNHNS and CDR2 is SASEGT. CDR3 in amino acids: CASSDSTGVGGSPLHF. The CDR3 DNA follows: TGTGCCAGCAGTGATTCTACCGGGGTTGGGGGTTCACCCCTCCACTTT.

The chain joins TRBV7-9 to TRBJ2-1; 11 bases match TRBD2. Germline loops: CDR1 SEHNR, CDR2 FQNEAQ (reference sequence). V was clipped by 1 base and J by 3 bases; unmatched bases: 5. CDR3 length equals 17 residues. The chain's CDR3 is CASSLGTSGQNYNEQFF. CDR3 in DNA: TGTGCCAGCAGCTTAGGGACTAGCGGGCAAAACTACAATGAGCAGTTCTTC.

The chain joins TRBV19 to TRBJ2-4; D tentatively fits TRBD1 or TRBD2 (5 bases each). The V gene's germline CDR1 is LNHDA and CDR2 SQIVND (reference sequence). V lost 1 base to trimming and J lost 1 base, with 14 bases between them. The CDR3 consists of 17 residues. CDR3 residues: CASSIGVGASAKNIQYF. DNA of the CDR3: TGTGCCAGTAGTATAGGGGTCGGGGCTTCGGCCAAAAACATTCAGTACTTC.

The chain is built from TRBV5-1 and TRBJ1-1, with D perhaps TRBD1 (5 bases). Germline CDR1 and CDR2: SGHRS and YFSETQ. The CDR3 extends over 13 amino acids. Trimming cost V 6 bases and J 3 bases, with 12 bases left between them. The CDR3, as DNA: TGCGCCAGCACCACTGCGGGGGACACTGAAGCTTTCTTT. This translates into CASTTAGDTEAFF.

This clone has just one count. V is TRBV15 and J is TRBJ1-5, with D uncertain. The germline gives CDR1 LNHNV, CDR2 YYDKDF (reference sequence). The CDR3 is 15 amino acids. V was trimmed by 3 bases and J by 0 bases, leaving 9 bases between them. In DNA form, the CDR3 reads TGTGCCACCAGCAGCAAGATATATAGCAATCAGCCCCAGCATTTT. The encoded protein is CATSSKIYSNQPQHF.

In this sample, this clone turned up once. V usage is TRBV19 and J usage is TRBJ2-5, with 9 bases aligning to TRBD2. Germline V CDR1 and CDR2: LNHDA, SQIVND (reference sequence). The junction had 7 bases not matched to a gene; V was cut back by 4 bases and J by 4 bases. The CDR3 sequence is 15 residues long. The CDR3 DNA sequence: TGTGCCAGTAGTACTAGCGGGACCTACCCAGAGACCCAGTACTTC. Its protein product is CASSTSGTYPETQYF.

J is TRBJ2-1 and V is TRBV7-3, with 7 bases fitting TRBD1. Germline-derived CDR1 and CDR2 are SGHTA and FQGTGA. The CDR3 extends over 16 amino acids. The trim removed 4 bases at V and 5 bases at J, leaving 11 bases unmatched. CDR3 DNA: TGTGCCAGCAGCTCCCCGGGACAGTATCCCCACAATGAGCAGTTCTTC. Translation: CASSSPGQYPHNEQFF.

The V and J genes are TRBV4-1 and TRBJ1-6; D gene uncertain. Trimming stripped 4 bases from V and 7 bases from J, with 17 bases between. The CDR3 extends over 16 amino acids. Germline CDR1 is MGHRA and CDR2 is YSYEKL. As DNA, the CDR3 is TGCGCCAGCAGCCTAACACTCGGGCAGCAGAATTCACCCCTCCACTTT. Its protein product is CASSLTLGQQNSPLHF.

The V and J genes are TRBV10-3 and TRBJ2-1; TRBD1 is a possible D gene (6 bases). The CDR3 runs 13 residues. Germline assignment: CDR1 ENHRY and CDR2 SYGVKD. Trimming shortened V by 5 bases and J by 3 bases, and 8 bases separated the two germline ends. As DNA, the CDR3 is TGTGCCATCAGTTTAGGGGGCTACAATGAGCAGTTCTTC. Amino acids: CAISLGGYNEQFF.

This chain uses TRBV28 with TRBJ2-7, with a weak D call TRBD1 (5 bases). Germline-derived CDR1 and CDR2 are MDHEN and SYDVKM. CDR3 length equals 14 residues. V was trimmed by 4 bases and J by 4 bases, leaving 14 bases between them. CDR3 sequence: CASSYSVSGYEQYF. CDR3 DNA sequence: TGTGCCAGCAGTTATAGTGTATCAGGGTACGAGCAGTACTTC.